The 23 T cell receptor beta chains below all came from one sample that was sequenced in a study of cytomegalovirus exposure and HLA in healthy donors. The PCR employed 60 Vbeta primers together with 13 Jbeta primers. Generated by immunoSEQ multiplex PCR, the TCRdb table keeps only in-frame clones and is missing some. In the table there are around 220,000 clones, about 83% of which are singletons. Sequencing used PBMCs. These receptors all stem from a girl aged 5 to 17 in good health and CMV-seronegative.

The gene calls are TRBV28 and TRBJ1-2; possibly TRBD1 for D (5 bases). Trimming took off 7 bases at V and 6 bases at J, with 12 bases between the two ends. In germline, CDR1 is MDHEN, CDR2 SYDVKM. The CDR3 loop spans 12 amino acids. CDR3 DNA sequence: TGTGCCAGCAACGCCCGGGGGAATGGCTACACCTTC. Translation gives CASNARGNGYTF.

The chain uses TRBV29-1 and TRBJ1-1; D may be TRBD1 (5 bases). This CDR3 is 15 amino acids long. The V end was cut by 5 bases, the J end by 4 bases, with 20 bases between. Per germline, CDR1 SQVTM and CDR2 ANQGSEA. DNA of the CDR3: TGCAGCGTTCAAGTGGGGGGTAGAAGGAGCACTGAAGCTTTCTTT. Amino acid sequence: CSVQVGGRRSTEAFF.

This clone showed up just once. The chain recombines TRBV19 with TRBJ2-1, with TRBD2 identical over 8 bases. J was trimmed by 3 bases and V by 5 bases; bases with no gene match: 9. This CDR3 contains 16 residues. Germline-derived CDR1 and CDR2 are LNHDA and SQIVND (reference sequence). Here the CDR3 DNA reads TGTGCCAGTAGTGCCCCTCGGGGGGGGTACTACAATGAGCAGTTCTTC. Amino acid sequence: CASSAPRGGYYNEQFF. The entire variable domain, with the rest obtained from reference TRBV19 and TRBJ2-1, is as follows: DGGITQSPKYLFRKEGQNVTLSCEQNLNHDAMYWYRQDPGQGLRLIYYSQIVNDFQKGDIAEGYSVSREKKESFPLTVTSAQKNPTAFYLCASSAPRGGYYNEQFFGPGTRLTVL.

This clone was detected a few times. CDR3 in DNA: TGTGCCAGCAGCCTGCAGGACACAGATCAGCCCCAGCATTTT. Amino acids: CASSLQDTDQPQHF. The chain uses TRBV7-9 and TRBJ1-5; maybe TRBD1 (5 bases). Trimming took off 5 bases at V and 5 bases at J, with 13 bases between the two ends. The CDR3 runs to 14 residues. Germline assignment: CDR1 SEHNR and CDR2 FQNEAQ (reference sequence).

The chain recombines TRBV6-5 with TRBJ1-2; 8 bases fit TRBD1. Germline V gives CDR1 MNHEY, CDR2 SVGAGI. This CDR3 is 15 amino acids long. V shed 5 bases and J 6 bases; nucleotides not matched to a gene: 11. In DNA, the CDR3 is TGTGCCAGCAGTACCCGGGACAGGAAAGGGAATGGCTACACCTTC. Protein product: CASSTRDRKGNGYTF.

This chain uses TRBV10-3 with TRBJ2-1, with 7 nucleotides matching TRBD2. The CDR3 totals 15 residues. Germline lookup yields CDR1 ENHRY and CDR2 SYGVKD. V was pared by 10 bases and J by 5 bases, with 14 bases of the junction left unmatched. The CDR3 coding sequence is TGTGCCACCCGAGTTACTAGCGCGAGCAACAATGAGCAGTTCTTC. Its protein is CATRVTSASNNEQFF.

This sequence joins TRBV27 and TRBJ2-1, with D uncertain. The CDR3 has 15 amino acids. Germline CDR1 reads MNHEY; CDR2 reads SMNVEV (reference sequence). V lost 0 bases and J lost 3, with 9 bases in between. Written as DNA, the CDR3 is TGTGCCAGCAGTTTATCCCGGAGTCTCTACAATGAGCAGTTCTTC. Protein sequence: CASSLSRSLYNEQFF.

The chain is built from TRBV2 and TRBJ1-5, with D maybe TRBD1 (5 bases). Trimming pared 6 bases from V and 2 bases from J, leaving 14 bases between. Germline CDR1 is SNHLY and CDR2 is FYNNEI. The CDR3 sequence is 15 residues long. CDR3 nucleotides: TGTGCCAGCAGGATGGGGGACTCGGGCAATCAGCCCCAGCATTTT. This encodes CASRMGDSGNQPQHF. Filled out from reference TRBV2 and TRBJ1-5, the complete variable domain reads EPEVTQTPSHQVTQMGQEVILRCVPISNHLYFYWYRQILGQKVEFLVSFYNNEISEKSEIFDDQFSVERPDGSNFTLKIRSTKLEDSAMYFCASRMGDSGNQPQHFGDGTRLSIL.

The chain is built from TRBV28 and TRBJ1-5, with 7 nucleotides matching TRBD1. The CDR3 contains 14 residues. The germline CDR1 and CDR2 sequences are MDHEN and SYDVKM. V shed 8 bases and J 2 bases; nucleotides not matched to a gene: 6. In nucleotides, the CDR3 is TGTGCCAGCTCCGGGACAGTAGGCAATCAGCCCCAGCATTTT. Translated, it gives CASSGTVGNQPQHF.

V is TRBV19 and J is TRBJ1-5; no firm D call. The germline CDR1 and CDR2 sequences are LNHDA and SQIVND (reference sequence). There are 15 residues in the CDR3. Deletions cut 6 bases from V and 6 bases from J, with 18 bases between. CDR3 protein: CASRSFPDFGQPQHF. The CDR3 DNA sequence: TGTGCCAGTAGAAGTTTCCCCGACTTTGGTCAGCCCCAGCATTTT.

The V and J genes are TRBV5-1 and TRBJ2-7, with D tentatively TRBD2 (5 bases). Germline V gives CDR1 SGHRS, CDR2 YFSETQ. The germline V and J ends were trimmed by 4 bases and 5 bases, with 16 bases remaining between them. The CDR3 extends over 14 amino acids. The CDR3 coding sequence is TGCGCCAGCAGCATGGGCACAGCGGTGGACGAGCAGTACTTC. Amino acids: CASSMGTAVDEQYF.

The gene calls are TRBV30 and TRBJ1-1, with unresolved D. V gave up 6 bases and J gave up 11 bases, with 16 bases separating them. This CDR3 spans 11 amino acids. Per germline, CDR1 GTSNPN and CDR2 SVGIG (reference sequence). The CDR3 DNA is TGTGCCTGCTACCGGGAGGGAATTGCTTTCTTT. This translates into CACYREGIAFF.

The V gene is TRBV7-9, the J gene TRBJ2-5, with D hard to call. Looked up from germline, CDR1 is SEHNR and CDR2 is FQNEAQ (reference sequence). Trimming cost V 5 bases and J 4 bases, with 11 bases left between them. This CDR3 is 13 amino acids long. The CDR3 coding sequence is TGTGCCAGCAGCCCCCGGTCGATAGAGACCCAGTACTTC. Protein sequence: CASSPRSIETQYF.

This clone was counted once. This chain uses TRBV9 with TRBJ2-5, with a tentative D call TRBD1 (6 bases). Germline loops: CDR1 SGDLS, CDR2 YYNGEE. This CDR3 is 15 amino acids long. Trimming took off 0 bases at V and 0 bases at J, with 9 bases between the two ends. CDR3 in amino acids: CASSVAQGYQETQYF. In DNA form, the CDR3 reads TGTGCCAGCAGCGTAGCCCAGGGGTACCAAGAGACCCAGTACTTC.

The CDR3 protein is CASSRLNTEAFF. CDR3 sequence (DNA): TGTGCCAGCTCCAGGTTGAACACTGAAGCTTTCTTT. The J gene is TRBJ1-1, the V gene TRBV6-1; D is ambiguous. Germline-derived CDR1 and CDR2 are MNHNS and SASEGT. Trimming left V 8 bases short and J 0 bases short, with 7 bases between. This CDR3 region has 12 residues.

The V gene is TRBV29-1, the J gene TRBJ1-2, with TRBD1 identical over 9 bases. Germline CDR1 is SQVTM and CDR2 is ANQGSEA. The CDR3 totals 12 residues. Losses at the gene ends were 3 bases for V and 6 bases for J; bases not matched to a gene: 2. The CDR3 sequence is CSVEDRGDGYTF. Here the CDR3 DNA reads TGCAGCGTTGAGGACAGGGGAGATGGCTACACCTTC.

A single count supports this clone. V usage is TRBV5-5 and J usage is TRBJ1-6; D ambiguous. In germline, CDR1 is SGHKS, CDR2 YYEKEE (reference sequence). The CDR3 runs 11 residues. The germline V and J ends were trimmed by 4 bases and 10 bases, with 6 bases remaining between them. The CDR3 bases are TGTGCCAGCAGCCTAGGATCACCCCTCCACTTT. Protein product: CASSLGSPLHF. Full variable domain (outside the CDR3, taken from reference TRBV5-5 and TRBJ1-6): DAGVTQSPTHLIKTRGQQVTLRCSPISGHKSVSWYQQVLGQGPQFIFQYYEKEERGRGNFPDRFSARQFPNYSSELNVNALLLGDSALYLCASSLGSPLHFGNGTRLTVT.

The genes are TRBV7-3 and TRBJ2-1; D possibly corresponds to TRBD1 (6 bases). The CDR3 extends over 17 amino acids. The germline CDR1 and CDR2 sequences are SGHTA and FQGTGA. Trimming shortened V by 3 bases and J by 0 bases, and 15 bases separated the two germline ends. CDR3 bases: TGTGCCAGCAGCTTGCAAGCAGGGGTGGGCTCCTACAATGAGCAGTTCTTC. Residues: CASSLQAGVGSYNEQFF.

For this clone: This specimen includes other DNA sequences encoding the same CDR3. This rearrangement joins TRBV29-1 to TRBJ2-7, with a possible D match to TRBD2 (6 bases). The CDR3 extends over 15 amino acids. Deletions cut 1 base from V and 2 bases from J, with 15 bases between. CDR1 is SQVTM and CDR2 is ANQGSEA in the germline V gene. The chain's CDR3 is CSVEGDSGSPYEQYF. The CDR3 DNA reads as TGCAGCGTTGAAGGGGATAGCGGTTCACCCTACGAGCAGTACTTC.

The CDR3 protein is CSGYRESGYTF. Written as DNA, the CDR3 is TGCAGCGGCTACAGGGAAAGCGGCTACACCTTC. The chain couples TRBV29-1 to TRBJ1-2; TRBD1 might be the D (6 bases). The V and J ends lost 7 bases and 8 bases respectively, with 14 bases between them. The CDR3 has 11 amino acids. Germline values: CDR1 SQVTM, CDR2 ANQGSEA.

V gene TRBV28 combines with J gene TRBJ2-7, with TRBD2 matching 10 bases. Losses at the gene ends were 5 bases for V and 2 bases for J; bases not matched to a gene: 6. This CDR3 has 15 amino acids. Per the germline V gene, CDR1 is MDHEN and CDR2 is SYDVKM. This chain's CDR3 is CASSVPSGGAYEQYF. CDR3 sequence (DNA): TGTGCCAGCAGTGTCCCTAGCGGGGGAGCCTACGAGCAGTACTTC.

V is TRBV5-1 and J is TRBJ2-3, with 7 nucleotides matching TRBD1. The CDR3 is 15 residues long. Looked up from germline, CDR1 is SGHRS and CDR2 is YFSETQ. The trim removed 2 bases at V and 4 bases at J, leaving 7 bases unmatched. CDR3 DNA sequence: TGCGCCAGCAGCTTCAGACTGACAGGGTCAGATACGCAGTATTTT. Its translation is CASSFRLTGSDTQYF. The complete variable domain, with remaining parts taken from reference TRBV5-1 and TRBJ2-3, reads KAGVTQTPRYLIKTRGQQVTLSCSPISGHRSVSWYQQTPGQGLQFLFEYFSETQRNKGNFPGRFSGRQFSNSRSEMNVSTLELGDSALYLCASSFRLTGSDTQYFGPGTRLTVL.

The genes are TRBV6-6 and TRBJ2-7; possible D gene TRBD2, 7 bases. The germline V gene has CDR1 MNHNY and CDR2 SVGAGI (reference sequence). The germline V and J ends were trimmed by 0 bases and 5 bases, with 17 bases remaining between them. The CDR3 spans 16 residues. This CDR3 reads CASSYSFGGGPDEQYF. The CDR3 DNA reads TGTGCCAGCAGTTACTCGTTTGGGGGGGGGCCCGACGAGCAGTACTTC.